What follows are 16 T cell receptor beta chains derived from one specimen sequenced in a study of tumor-infiltrating lymphocytes in primary liver carcinoma. The study extracted blood RNA from unsorted whole blood and also extracted germline DNA. TCR beta cDNA was reverse-transcribed from about 500 ng of total RNA. The reaction used a constant-region primer and ProtoScript II reverse transcriptase. TCR beta libraries came from three nested multiplex PCR rounds using slightly modified ARM-PCR. The opening two PCR rounds, around 10 cycles each, paired TRBV1-TRBV30 forward primers with a C-beta reverse primer. One entry per CDR3 protein results from TCRdb running MiXCR on the multiplex PCR reads. The sample lists 310,000 or so distinct CDR3 sequences; about three fifths were seen once. Sequencing was carried out using peripheral blood. These receptors were obtained from a woman in her 30s with primary liver carcinoma and hepatitis B virus infection.

This clonotype came up a few times. This rearrangement joins TRBV11-2 to TRBJ2-7; 9 bases align to TRBD1. The CDR3 spans 15 residues. CDR1 and CDR2 from the germline V gene are SGHAT and FQNNGV. Written as DNA, the CDR3 is TGTGTCGGCAGCTTAGTGGGGACAGGGTTCTACGAGCAGTACTTC. This gives the protein CVGSLVGTGFYEQYF. Together with reference TRBV11-2 and TRBJ2-7, the CDR3 gives the full variable domain: EAGVAQSPRYKIIEKRQSVAFWCNPISGHATLYWYQQILGQGPKLLIQFQNNGVVDDSQLPKDRFSAERLKGVDSTLKIQPAKLEDSAVYLCVGSLVGTGFYEQYFGPGTRLTVT.

Note on this clonotype: The junction differs from germline at one of its ends, possibly a read error. This chain uses TRBV11-2 with TRBJ1-2; D call uncertain. This CDR3 has 16 amino acids. Per the germline V gene, CDR1 is SGHAT and CDR2 is FQNNGV. The CDR3 nucleotides are TGTGCCAGCAGTTTAAACCCTCAGACTGTGAATTATGACTACACCTTC. Its translation: CASSLNPQTVNYDYTF.

The chain links TRBV11-1 to TRBJ2-3; D might be TRBD2 (6 bases). Germline V gives CDR1 SGHAT, CDR2 FQDESV (reference sequence). This CDR3 comprises 15 residues. The CDR3 bases are TGTACTAGCAGCTTAGAGCACCGGGAATTAGATACGCAGTATTTT. Its protein is CTSSLEHRELDTQYF. Full variable domain (rest looked up from reference TRBV11-1 and TRBJ2-3): EAEVAQSPRYKITEKSQAVAFWCDPISGHATLYWYRQILGQGPELLVQFQDESVVDDSQLPKDRFSAERLKGVDSTLKIQPAELGDSAMYLCTSSLEHRELDTQYFGPGTRLTVL.

In regard to this clonotype: Germline and junction disagree at one end, which may indicate a read error. The gene calls are TRBV28 and TRBJ2-1; possible D gene TRBD2, 5 bases. CDR1 is MDHEN, CDR2 SYDVKM, per germline. This CDR3 is built from 15 residues. CDR3 in amino acids: CASSLLVGEENEQFF. The CDR3 nucleotides are TGTGCCAGCAGTTTATTAGTGGGAGAGGAGAATGAGCAATTCTTC.

The rearrangement links TRBV11-2 to TRBJ2-5; 7 nucleotides line up with TRBD1. The J call may be faulty, since TRBJ2-7 better matches the DNA end. CDR3 length equals 14 residues. The V gene's germline CDR1 is SGHAT and CDR2 FQNNGV. The CDR3 region has the DNA TGTGCCAGCAGCAAATACAGGGGCTCCTACGAGCAGTACTTC. This gives the protein CASSKYRGSYEQYF.

The rearrangement links TRBV5-4 to TRBJ2-3; 10 positions agree with TRBD1. V lost 3 bases and J lost 9; bases outside the gene matches: 13. In germline, CDR1 is SGHNT, CDR2 YYREEE (reference sequence). The CDR3 has 16 amino acids. CDR3 in amino acids: CASSSIQMTGGRTQYF. The CDR3 DNA follows: TGTGCCAGCAGCTCGATACAAATGACAGGGGGCAGAACGCAGTATTTT.

The chain is built from TRBV5-1 and TRBJ2-5; D may be TRBD2 (5 bases). The CDR3 is made up of 14 amino acids. Germline assignment: CDR1 SGHRS and CDR2 YFSETQ. V shed 2 bases and J shed 5 bases, with 13 bases lying between them. The CDR3 region has the DNA TGCGCCAGCAGCTTACCGGGAACGGGGGAGACCCAGTACTTC. Translated: CASSLPGTGETQYF.

This chain connects TRBV14 to TRBJ1-2; TRBD1 is a possible D gene (5 bases). Trimming stripped 4 bases from V and 8 bases from J, with 26 bases between. CDR1 and CDR2 from the germline V gene are SGHDN and FVKESK. The CDR3 has 17 amino acids. This chain's CDR3 is CASSRGGGSGRPPGYTF. The DNA for the CDR3 is TGTGCCAGCAGCCGGGGTGGGGGATCGGGACGGCCTCCGGGCTACACCTTC.

The chain joins TRBV28 to TRBJ2-5; maybe TRBD2 (7 bases). This CDR3 has 14 residues. From germline, CDR1 is MDHEN and CDR2 SYDVKM. Between the trimmed V and J ends, which lost 1 base and 7 bases, there was a span of 13 bases. The CDR3 sequence: CASSLFAGEGTQYF. The DNA for the CDR3 is TGTGCCAGCAGTTTATTCGCAGGGGAGGGGACCCAGTACTTC.

The sample holds a few counts of this clonotype. The chain is built from TRBV13 and TRBJ2-3; 10 nucleotides align to TRBD1. There are 15 residues in the CDR3. CDR1 PRHDT and CDR2 FYEKMQ come from the germline V gene (reference sequence). The V gene end was trimmed by 0 bases and the J gene end by 7 bases; junction bases not matched to a gene: 4. For the CDR3, the DNA is TGTGCCAGCAGCTTAGGGACAGGGGGCGCCAATACGCAGTATTTT. Protein product: CASSLGTGGANTQYF.

The chain is built from TRBV10-3 and TRBJ1-3; unclear D gene. The CDR3 sequence is 11 residues long. CDR1 and CDR2 from the germline V gene are ENHRY and SYGVKD. In DNA form, the CDR3 reads TGTGTCACTTCAACTGGAAACACCATATATTTT. It specifies CVTSTGNTIYF.

This clonotype was counted between two and nine times. This chain joins TRBV12-3 or TRBV12-4 and TRBJ2-2; either TRBD1 or TRBD2 may fit D (6 bases each). This CDR3 comprises 23 residues. Trimming shortened V by 0 bases and J by 2 bases, and 31 bases separated the two germline ends. The CDR3 DNA sequence: TGTGCCAGCAGTTTAGCGCTGGGTGAGGGGGAGGAAACCAAATCCATAAACACCGGGGAGCTGTTTTTT. Its translation is CASSLALGEGEETKSINTGELFF.

This clonotype has only one observation. The chain has TRBV7-9 and TRBJ2-3; unclear D gene. The CDR3 runs to 13 residues. The germline gives CDR1 SEHNR, CDR2 FQNEAQ (reference sequence). The V gene lost 6 bases and the J gene lost 6 bases, with 13 bases spanning the gap. The chain's CDR3 is CASSVILSDTQYF. CDR3 in DNA: TGTGCCAGCAGTGTAATCCTCTCCGATACGCAGTATTTT.

A note on this clonotype: A clone one base away is much larger, so this may be a read error. This chain uses TRBV6-2 or TRBV6-3 with TRBJ2-1, with D maybe TRBD1 (6 bases). The V and J ends lost 10 bases and 9 bases respectively, with 28 bases between them. This CDR3 is built from 16 residues. Germline lookup yields CDR1 MNHEY and CDR2 SVGEGT. DNA of the CDR3: TGTGCCAACCGCAGAGGGCAGGGGCGACAAATAAGTGAGCAGTTCTTC. Protein: CANRRGQGRQISEQFF.

Note on this clonotype: A much larger clone lies one base from this, so it may be a read error. CDR3: CASKLLSGETKYF. The CDR3 DNA reads TGTGCCAGCAAGCTGTTATCGGGAGAGACCAAGTACTTC. This chain joins TRBV12-3 or TRBV12-4 and TRBJ2-5; D possibly corresponds to TRBD2 (6 bases). The CDR3 extends over 13 amino acids.

This clonotype was counted many times. The chain joins TRBV11-3 to TRBJ1-1; 7 nucleotides line up with TRBD1. The trim removed 2 bases at V and 7 bases at J, leaving 7 bases unmatched. Germline V gene data show CDR1 as SGHNT and CDR2 as YENEEA. The CDR3 extends over 14 amino acids. The chain's CDR3 is CASSLRDRYFEAFF. The CDR3 DNA follows: TGTGCCAGCAGCTTAAGGGACAGATATTTTGAAGCTTTCTTT.